This TCR beta chain was retrieved from a study of shared clonotypes between healthy human individuals. This clone was picked up a small number of times. Original analysis: ImmunoSEQ junction-only sequences lacked quality scores, so their filtering differed. The data were produced by immunoSEQ multiplex PCR, yet TCRdb's version contains in-frame clones alone and is incomplete. V, J and clone size reflect that table, while D and trimming were determined from the DNA. The sample lists about 92,000 clones; around half were seen once. CDR3 size: 15 residues. Trimming left V 2 bases short and J 3 bases short, with 16 bases between. Germline CDR1 is GTSNPN and CDR2 is SVGIG (reference sequence).

Sequenced: PBMCs. The receptor was derived from a woman between 40 and 50 years old in good health. Some clones in this sample may be carry-over from other donors' samples. The V and J genes are TRBV30 and TRBJ1-1, with D perhaps matching TRBD1 (6 bases). This CDR3 is CAWSLGAGADTEAFF. CDR3 coding DNA: TGTGCCTGGAGTTTGGGCGCGGGGGCCGACACTGAAGCTTTCTTT.